This T cell receptor beta chain was recovered during a study of blood T cell repertoires in COVID-19. Study details: Spain, Italy and the United States supplied samples that represented acute and convalescent COVID-19.

Assay used: immunoSEQ multiplex PCR; TCRdb lists only in-frame clones, some missing. Among over 100,000 clones, approximately 87% were seen once, and the ten largest hold 15% to 20%. With 0 bases removed from V and 4 bases from J, the gap between germline ends came to 11 bases. The CDR3 is 16 amino acids. Germline V gene sequence: CDR1 SGHRS, CDR2 YFSETQ. This clonotype was sampled from a woman aged 60-70 years with acute or convalescent COVID-19. The chain has TRBV5-1 and TRBJ2-6, with D possibly matching TRBD2 (5 bases). What was sequenced was peripheral blood. CDR3 amino acids: CASSLAGVEGANVLTF. DNA for the CDR3: TGCGCCAGCAGCTTGGCCGGGGTAGAGGGGGCCAACGTCCTGACTTTC.